The T cell receptor (beta chain) under discussion was sequenced for a study of blood T cell repertoires in COVID-19. In the original processing: The assay estimated nucleated cells by amplifying reference gene primers. Assay: immunoSEQ multiplex PCR; the TCRdb copy retains only in-frame clones and omits some. From that table come the V and J calls and clone size; the DNA was used to work out D and trimming. This table holds approximately 200,000 clones, approximately 83% found once. Deletions cut 4 bases from V and 3 bases from J, with 14 bases between. The CDR3 runs to 14 residues. CDR1 is SGHDT, CDR2 YYEEEE, per germline. Two consecutive negative NP/OP PCR tests, clearance, or resolved symptoms defined Cohort 3 recovery.

This clonotype was sampled from a man aged 35 to 55 who had recovered from COVID-19. The specimen was PBMCs or T cells enriched from blood (not recorded which). The chain is built from TRBV5-6 and TRBJ2-7; D is ambiguous. The CDR3 nucleotides are TGTGCCAGCAGCCCTCAATTCGCAGGCTACGAGCAGTACTTC. It encodes CASSPQFAGYEQYF.